This is a list of T cell receptor beta chains from one sample in a study of CD8 T cells in Susac syndrome. TCRdb passed the immunoSEQ multiplex PCR reads through MiXCR, listing each CDR3 protein once. The sample has around 200,000 distinct CDR3 sequences, roughly 94% seen once. Sequencing input: CD4+ T cells from PBMCs. The receptors shown here come from a human donor with multiple sclerosis. CDR3s leave out the opening cysteine and the closing phenylalanine or tryptophan. The D gene is left open where the match is weak.

V gene: TRBV20-1
D gene: TRBD1
CDR3 protein: SARDYTGDSTQH

V gene: TRBV13
D gene: -
CDR3 protein: ASSPSGGRTEAF

V gene: TRBV19
D gene: -
CDR3 protein: ASSITGTDTQY

V gene: TRBV12-3/TRBV12-4
D gene: TRBD1
CDR3 protein: ASSFQVGQGGQPQH

V gene: TRBV18
D gene: TRBD1
CDR3 protein: ASSPRTGGSDNEQF

V gene: TRBV30
D gene: -
CDR3 protein: AWSRSKGQPQH

V gene: TRBV5-1
D gene: -
CDR3 protein: ASSPFGERGITEAF

V gene: TRBV12-5
D gene: -
CDR3 protein: ASGRTPDGQPQH

V gene: TRBV29-1
D gene: -
CDR3 protein: STTATVNTEAF

V gene: TRBV3-1
D gene: -
CDR3 protein: ASSQGRGNTEAF

V gene: TRBV30
D gene: TRBD2
CDR3 protein: AGGTSGAPFTDTQY

V gene: TRBV4-1
D gene: -
CDR3 protein: ASSQGLPIPGEQF

V gene: TRBV7-2
D gene: -
CDR3 protein: ASSLVGRGSQRNSPLH

V gene: TRBV5-1
D gene: -
CDR3 protein: ASSLGLAVTSGANVLT

V gene: TRBV30
D gene: -
CDR3 protein: AWNGNREETQY

V gene: TRBV6-6
D gene: -
CDR3 protein: ASNNPPYGYT

V gene: TRBV30
D gene: -
CDR3 protein: AWSWAVVNSPLH

V gene: TRBV19
D gene: -
CDR3 protein: ASSIWEADTQY

V gene: TRBV20-1
D gene: -
CDR3 protein: SARRPDGGSGGEAF

V gene: TRBV29-1
D gene: TRBD1
CDR3 protein: SIRQGRYGYT

V gene: TRBV5-6
D gene: TRBD2
CDR3 protein: ASSLLTSGLQETQY

V gene: TRBV4-2
D gene: -
CDR3 protein: ASSRPGDHGGTQY

V gene: TRBV27
D gene: -
CDR3 protein: ASRSVGGELF

V gene: TRBV20-1
D gene: -
CDR3 protein: SASLILQETQY

V gene: TRBV20-1
D gene: -
CDR3 protein: SARAWTAASEQY

V gene: TRBV7-3
D gene: -
CDR3 protein: ASSSTGTYTDTQY

V gene: TRBV9
D gene: TRBD2
CDR3 protein: ASSVAGRDEQF

V gene: TRBV6-1
D gene: -
CDR3 protein: ASSEDSGWGFSPLH

V gene: TRBV20-1
D gene: TRBD1
CDR3 protein: SARLDRGFFGYT